This T cell receptor (beta chain) was identified during a study of blood T cells in healthy people across ages. With each sample, at least 5 micrograms of total RNA were extracted. The authors ran a second PCR of roughly 6 to 12 cycles using a sample-barcoded 5' primer and a J-beta primer mix. MiXCR, applied by TCRdb to the 5' RACE reads, yields one record per CDR3 protein. The sample comprises about 650,000 distinct CDR3 sequences, roughly half of which are singletons, and roughly 13% rests with the top ten. Between the trimmed V and J ends, which lost 11 bases and 2 bases, there was a span of 8 bases. CDR1 is ENHRY, CDR2 SYGVKD, per germline. The CDR3 is made up of 11 amino acids.

The gene calls are TRBV10-3 and TRBJ2-3; D not certain. The TCR comes from a woman aged 80 or over in good health. Input material: blood. The CDR3 DNA is TGTGCCGTCGGAAACACAGATACGCAGTATTTT. Translated, it gives CAVGNTDTQYF.